Each of the 30 T cell receptor beta chains below was sequenced from the same sample in a study of T cell clonality in common variable immunodeficiency. Generated by immunoSEQ multiplex PCR, the TCRdb table keeps only in-frame clones and is missing some. The repertoire consists of approximately 52,000 clones, none detected only once. The sample consisted of peripheral blood mononuclear cells. The receptors shown here come from a person aged 18 to 75 in good health.

This clone was detected ten times or more. The read ends 3 residues before the CDR3 terminus; that terminus is restored from the germline J gene. This rearrangement joins TRBV5-4 to TRBJ2-5; 9 nucleotides align to TRBD1. The CDR3 is made up of 15 amino acids. J was trimmed by 6 bases and V by 0 bases; bases with no gene match: 6. Germline CDR1 reads SGHNT; CDR2 reads YYREEE (reference sequence). CDR3 in amino acids: CASSLGGTGKKTQYF. The sequenced CDR3 bases are TGTGCCAGCAGCTTGGGGGGGACAGGGAAGAAGACC.

This clone was counted at least ten times. The read falls 3 residues short of the CDR3 end, and the missing part is taken from the germline J gene. The chain couples TRBV2 to TRBJ2-7; 8 positions match TRBD1. Germline V CDR1 and CDR2: SNHLY, FYNNEI. J lost 6 bases, V lost 6 bases, and 13 bases had no gene match. The CDR3 sequence is 15 residues long. The CDR3 sequence: CASSEQRTGTGEQYF. The covered CDR3 bases are TGTGCCAGCAGCGAGCAACGGACAGGGACTGGCGAG.

This clone was counted many times. CDR3 bases read: TGTGCCAGGGGGACAGGGGGCGAGGGTGAA. It yields the protein CARGTGGEGE. The CDR3 as a whole reads CARGTGGEGEAFF. The chain is built from TRBV2 and TRBJ1-1; 12 bases map to TRBD1. The read ends 3 residues early relative to the CDR3; the germline J gene fills the gap. From germline, CDR1 is SNHLY and CDR2 FYNNEI. CDR3 length: 13 amino acids. Trimming removed 9 bases from V and 7 bases from J; junction bases left unmatched: 6.

In this sample, this clone turned up many times. The read terminates 3 residues ahead of where the CDR3 ends, so the germline J gene completes it. This rearrangement joins TRBV20-1 to TRBJ1-2, with 10 bases lining up with TRBD1. Germline CDR1 reads DFQATT; CDR2 reads SNEGSKA (reference sequence). The CDR3 spans 13 residues. J was trimmed by 7 bases and V by 6 bases; bases with no gene match: 8. The CDR3 spells CSARPGQGSGYTF. The sequenced part of the CDR3 DNA is TGCAGTGCAAGACCGGGACAGGGGTCTGGC.

This clone was detected ten times or more. Read coverage stops 3 residues before the CDR3 terminus; the germline J gene supplies the remainder. The chain links TRBV20-1 to TRBJ1-1, with TRBD1 matching 9 bases. There are 13 residues in the CDR3. CDR1 and CDR2 from the germline V gene are DFQATT and SNEGSKA (reference sequence). The sequenced CDR3 bases are TGCAGTGCTCCGGGACAGGGTAGGGTTGGG. Amino acid sequence: CSAPGQGRVG. The CDR3 in full is CSAPGQGRVGAFF.

This clone was counted a few times. The read comes to an end 3 residues before the CDR3 does, leaving the germline J gene to fill in the end. The rearrangement links TRBV2 to TRBJ1-1, with D perhaps matching TRBD1 (5 bases). The length of the CDR3 is 15 residues. Germline V CDR1 and CDR2: SNHLY, FYNNEI. V was pared by 1 base and J by 1 base, with 10 bases between. CDR3 region: CASSEVGRGNTEAFF. The sequenced CDR3 bases are TGTGCCAGCAGTGAAGTGGGGAGGGGGAACACTGAA. Full variable domain (rest looked up from reference TRBV2 and TRBJ1-1): EPEVTQTPSHQVTQMGQEVILRCVPISNHLYFYWYRQILGQKVEFLVSFYNNEISEKSEIFDDQFSVERPDGSNFTLKIRSTKLEDSAMYFCASSEVGRGNTEAFFGQGTRLTVV.

A remark on this clone: The read finishes 3 residues shy of the CDR3 end, and the germline J gene is used to complete it. This sequence joins TRBV7-9 and TRBJ2-7, with 13 nucleotides matching TRBD2. With 5 bases clipped from V and 4 bases from J, the junction kept 5 bases outside the gene matches. This CDR3 is built from 15 residues. In germline, CDR1 is SEHNR, CDR2 FQNEAQ (reference sequence). CDR3 sequence: CASSLGLAGVYEQYF. The sequenced part of the CDR3 DNA is TGTGCCAGCAGCCTCGGACTAGCGGGGGTGTACGAG.

This clone was counted ten times or more. Sequencing ends 3 residues short of the CDR3 end; the germline J gene provides the rest. This rearrangement joins TRBV6-1 to TRBJ2-2; D is possibly TRBD2 (5 bases). Trimming took 3 bases from V and 0 from J, leaving 8 bases between them. The CDR3 length is 15 residues. Germline CDR1 and CDR2: MNHNS and SASEGT. CDR3 sequence reads: CASSDVTTNTGELFF. The sequenced part of the CDR3 DNA is TGTGCCAGCAGTGATGTGACTACGAACACCGGGGAG.

Concerning this clone: The read is 3 residues too short to cover the CDR3 end, so that end is filled in from the germline J gene. The genes are TRBV5-4 and TRBJ2-7; maybe TRBD1 (6 bases). Germline CDR1 SGHNT, CDR2 YYREEE (reference sequence). V was shortened by 4 bases and J by 4 bases, with 12 bases between the two germline ends. This CDR3 contains 13 residues. CDR3 residues: CASSLGQLYEQYF. CDR3 DNA, as far as it was read: TGTGCCAGCAGCCTAGGACAGCTATACGAG.

This clone was found many times. The read ends 3 residues early relative to the CDR3; the germline J gene fills the gap. The same CDR3 also results from other DNA sequences found in this sample. The chain links TRBV18 to TRBJ2-1, with 9 bases lining up with TRBD1. CDR1 and CDR2 from the germline V gene are KGHSH and LQKENI. Losses at the gene ends were 3 bases for V and 3 bases for J; bases not matched to a gene: 9. This CDR3 comprises 17 residues. The DNA read from the CDR3 is TGTGCCAGCTCACCGGGGACAGGGTTATTAGTCTACAATGAG. It specifies CASSPGTGLLVYNE. The whole CDR3 is CASSPGTGLLVYNEQFF.

This clone was counted ten times or more. Coverage ceases 3 residues before the CDR3 finishes, and the germline J gene fills in the end. The gene calls are TRBV30 and TRBJ1-1; D possibly corresponds to TRBD1 (6 bases). The CDR3 spans 14 residues. Germline lookup yields CDR1 GTSNPN and CDR2 SVGIG (reference sequence). V lost 2 bases, J lost 1 base, and 11 bases lay in between. The part of the CDR3 DNA that was read is TGTGCCTGGAGTCTTACAGGGACGAACACTGAA. It codes for CAWSLTGTNTE. The CDR3 in its entirety is CAWSLTGTNTEAFF.

A remark on this clone: The CDR3 end is not reached by the read, which stops 3 residues before it; the germline J gene fills it in. The V and J genes are TRBV20-1 and TRBJ1-5, with no clear D. Deletions cut 3 bases from V and 6 bases from J, with 12 bases between. Looked up from germline, CDR1 is DFQATT and CDR2 is SNEGSKA (reference sequence). The CDR3 loop spans 13 amino acids. The part of the CDR3 DNA that was read is TGCAGTGCTAGGGGTAGGGCTGGTCAGCCC. It specifies CSARGRAGQP. The whole CDR3 protein reads CSARGRAGQPQHF.

This clone has a count of ten or more. Read data end 3 residues before the CDR3 end; the end is taken from the germline J gene. This chain uses TRBV5-1 with TRBJ1-1; no definite D call. Germline assignment: CDR1 SGHRS and CDR2 YFSETQ. This CDR3 is 13 amino acids long. The V gene lost 0 bases and the J gene lost 7 bases, with 10 bases spanning the gap. The CDR3: CASSLVARNEAFF. The sequenced CDR3 bases are TGCGCCAGCAGCTTGGTAGCCAGAAATGAA. The full variable domain, completed using reference TRBV5-1 and TRBJ1-1, is KAGVTQTPRYLIKTRGQQVTLSCSPISGHRSVSWYQQTPGQGLQFLFEYFSETQRNKGNFPGRFSGRQFSNSRSEMNVSTLELGDSALYLCASSLVARNEAFFGQGTRLTVV.

This clone was observed at least ten times. The DNA ends 3 residues before the CDR3 does, and the rest of the CDR3 is filled in from the germline J gene. The chain recombines TRBV2 with TRBJ2-3; TRBD2 is a possible D gene (6 bases). The V gene's germline CDR1 is SNHLY and CDR2 FYNNEI. V lost 7 bases, J lost 1 base, and 15 bases lay in between. The CDR3 is 15 amino acids. The sequenced part of the CDR3 DNA is TGTGCCAGCATGTTCGGGGGTGGTGGCACAGATACG. It codes for CASMFGGGGTDT. The whole CDR3 region reads CASMFGGGGTDTQYF.

This clone was seen more than once but under ten times. Sequencing ends 3 residues short of the CDR3 end; the germline J gene provides the rest. This chain joins TRBV5-6 and TRBJ1-1; maybe TRBD1 (5 bases). The CDR3 length is 15 residues. Germline CDR1 and CDR2: SGHDT and YYEEEE. CDR3: CANTGGGGRRDTAFF. CDR3 DNA, as far as it was read: TGTGCCAACACCGGGGGAGGAGGGCGTAGAGATACG. The whole variable domain, filled in from reference TRBV5-6 and TRBJ1-1, reads DAGVTQSPTHLIKTRGQQVTLRCSPKSGHDTVSWYQQALGQGPQFIFQYYEEEERQRGNFPDRFSGHQFPNYSSELNVNALLLGDSALYLCANTGGGGRRDTAFFGQGTRLTVV.

The table lists this clone with many counts. The read terminates 3 residues before the CDR3 end, so the remaining end is supplied by the germline J gene. This sequence joins TRBV5-6 and TRBJ2-3, with TRBD1 as a possible D gene (5 bases). Trimming removed 2 bases at V and 4 bases at J, with 14 bases between. The length of the CDR3 is 15 residues. Germline V gene data show CDR1 as SGHDT and CDR2 as YYEEEE. CDR3 amino acids: CASSFGAALADTQYF. The CDR3 DNA, read in part, is TGTGCCAGCAGCTTTGGGGCGGCACTGGCAGATACG.

This clone was detected ten times or more. Read coverage stops 3 residues before the CDR3 terminus; the germline J gene supplies the remainder. This chain uses TRBV30 with TRBJ1-5; D gene unclear. The CDR3 is 16 amino acids. The germline CDR1 and CDR2 sequences are GTSNPN and SVGIG (reference sequence). Trimming pared 6 bases from V and 2 bases from J, leaving 20 bases between. CDR3: CACQARATWGNQPQHF. The covered CDR3 bases are TGTGCCTGCCAGGCCAGAGCCACCTGGGGCAATCAGCCC.

This clone was seen repeatedly, ten times or more. The read gets to within 3 residues of the CDR3 end, and the germline J gene fills in the rest. The J gene is TRBJ2-7, the V gene TRBV10-3, with 7 bases matching TRBD1. The CDR3 spans 16 residues. CDR1 is ENHRY, CDR2 SYGVKD, per germline. V shed 7 bases and J 4 bases; nucleotides not matched to a gene: 16. The sequenced part of the CDR3 DNA is TGTGCCATCAAGAATCAGCGGACAGGCTCGGAGTACGAG. Its protein is CAIKNQRTGSEYE. The entire CDR3 sequence reads CAIKNQRTGSEYEQYF.

This clone occurred many times. The DNA ends 3 residues before the CDR3 does, and the rest of the CDR3 is filled in from the germline J gene. This rearrangement joins TRBV18 to TRBJ2-7, with 8 bases fitting TRBD2. Germline CDR1 KGHSH, CDR2 LQKENI. The junction had 18 bases not matched to a gene; V was cut back by 3 bases and J by 5 bases. CDR3 length equals 18 residues. The CDR3 is CASSPQGLEIFRTNEQYF. CDR3 DNA (partial): TGTGCCAGCTCACCCCAGGGACTAGAAATTTTTAGGACCAACGAG.

This clone was recorded many times. The read gets to within 3 residues of the CDR3 end, and the germline J gene fills in the rest. This sequence joins TRBV7-2 and TRBJ1-2; 8 nucleotides align to TRBD1. The length of the CDR3 is 14 residues. In germline, CDR1 is SGHTA, CDR2 FQGNSA. V lost 6 bases and J lost 6; bases outside the gene matches: 9. CDR3 DNA (partial): TGTGCCAGCAGACTACCAACGACAGGGGATGGC. Its translation is CASRLPTTGDG. The CDR3 reads in full as CASRLPTTGDGYTF.

This clone was seen many times. Coverage ceases 3 residues before the CDR3 finishes, and the germline J gene fills in the end. The gene calls are TRBV12-3 or TRBV12-4 and TRBJ2-7, with a weak D call TRBD1 (5 bases). CDR3 length: 13 residues. V was trimmed by 5 bases and J by 2 bases, leaving 10 bases between them. This CDR3 is CASSQGSAYEQYF. CDR3 DNA (partial): TGTGCCAGCAGTCAGGGTTCTGCCTACGAG.

This clone has ten or more counts. From the germline J gene comes the end of the CDR3, since the read stops 3 residues before it. The chain uses TRBV18 and TRBJ1-2, with 9 bases lining up with TRBD1. V was clipped by 2 bases and J by 4 bases; unmatched bases: 8. The CDR3 loop spans 16 amino acids. Germline assignment: CDR1 KGHSH and CDR2 LQKENI. Here the CDR3 reads CASSPSHPGQGYGYTF. The covered CDR3 bases are TGTGCCAGCTCACCATCTCACCCGGGACAGGGCTATGGC.

This clone was detected many times. With the read ending 3 residues before the CDR3 end, the germline J gene is used to fill in that end. The chain has TRBV12-3 or TRBV12-4 and TRBJ1-1; 10 nucleotides align to TRBD1. This CDR3 region has 19 residues. V trimming: 2 bases; J trimming: 3 bases; junction bases outside the gene matches: 15. CDR3 DNA (partial): TGTGCCAGCAGTTTAAGGCCGTTTTCGACAGGGGGCCGGTACACTGAA. It codes for CASSLRPFSTGGRYTE. From start to end, the CDR3 is CASSLRPFSTGGRYTEAFF.

About this clone itself: A much larger clone differs by one base, so this may be a read error. Sequencing ends 3 residues short of the CDR3 end; the germline J gene provides the rest. The chain carries TRBV19 and TRBJ2-2, with TRBD1 as a possible D gene (5 bases). Germline values: CDR1 LNHDA, CDR2 SQIVND (reference sequence). The CDR3 loop spans 17 amino acids. The part of the CDR3 DNA that was read is TGTGCCAGTAGTAAGGGCAGTGCAAACTCTGGGGCCAACGTG. It codes for CASSKGSANSGANV. Given in full, the CDR3 is CASSKGSANSGANVLFF.

In this sample, this clone turned up a few times. One end of the junction is discordant with germline, which a read error may explain. The read ends 3 residues shy of where the CDR3 ends; the end is completed using the germline J gene. Other nucleotide sequences in the sample specify the same CDR3. The chain couples TRBV19 to TRBJ1-3, with D possibly matching TRBD1 (5 bases). Looked up from germline, CDR1 is LNHDA and CDR2 is SQIVND (reference sequence). The CDR3 totals 14 residues. The CDR3 DNA, read in part, is TGTGCCAGAGGGGAGGGTTATGGTGGAAACACA. It specifies CARGEGYGGNT. The CDR3 in full is CARGEGYGGNTIYF.

This clone was observed at least ten times. The read gets to within 3 residues of the CDR3 end, and the germline J gene fills in the rest. V is TRBV7-6 and J is TRBJ2-7, with 7 bases that match TRBD1. Germline lookup yields CDR1 SGHVS and CDR2 FNYEAQ. J lost 2 bases, V lost 5 bases, and 6 bases had no gene match. The CDR3 is 14 amino acids. The CDR3 bases that were read are TGTGCCAGCAGCGTCGTACAGGGGACCTACGAG. Protein: CASSVVQGTYE. The full-length CDR3 reads as CASSVVQGTYEQYF.

This clone came up a few times. The read terminates 3 residues ahead of where the CDR3 ends, so the germline J gene completes it. This chain joins TRBV30 and TRBJ2-3; D is undetermined. This CDR3 is 15 amino acids long. Germline CDR1 GTSNPN, CDR2 SVGIG (reference sequence). The covered CDR3 bases are TGTGCCTGGAGTTCGGGTAGGCGGAATAATCAGCCG. This gives the protein CAWSSGRRNNQP. The whole CDR3 protein is CAWSSGRRNNQPQYF.

This clone was found many times. The CDR3 goes on 3 residues after the read ends, and that part is filled in from the germline J gene. This rearrangement joins TRBV7-8 to TRBJ2-3; 11 bases line up with TRBD2. Germline loops: CDR1 SGHVS, CDR2 FQNEAQ. After removal of 9 bases from V and 1 base from J, the junction contained 3 bases not matched to a gene. This CDR3 region has 14 residues. Incomplete CDR3 DNA: TGTGCCAGTCGACTAGCGGGGCGCACAGATACG. It is translated as CASRLAGRTDT. The entire CDR3 protein is CASRLAGRTDTQYF.

This clone was found many times. The read ends 3 residues shy of where the CDR3 ends; the end is completed using the germline J gene. This chain links TRBV5-1 with TRBJ2-5; no definite D call. Germline loops: CDR1 SGHRS, CDR2 YFSETQ. The CDR3 covers 12 residues. The V end was cut by 5 bases, the J end by 0 bases, with 5 bases between. CDR3 sequence: CASRAYQETQYF. Incomplete CDR3 DNA: TGCGCCAGCAGGGCCTACCAAGAGACC.

This clone has ten or more counts. Read sequence stops 3 residues before the CDR3 end, and the germline J gene provides the missing end. The rearrangement links TRBV5-4 to TRBJ2-3; maybe TRBD2 (6 bases). Trimming pared 1 base from V and 6 bases from J, leaving 12 bases between. Germline V gene lookup returns CDR1 SGHNT and CDR2 YYREEE (reference sequence). CDR3 length: 14 amino acids. The covered CDR3 bases are TGTGCCAGCAGCTTGAGCGGGCTGGGGGATACG. Its protein product is CASSLSGLGDT. The whole CDR3 reads CASSLSGLGDTQYF.